This TCR beta chain was captured in a study of T cells after yellow fever vaccination. General study points: Repertoires obtained by FACS sorting could include abundant clonotypes that entered as contaminants from the bulk population.

Each CDR3 protein is one row after TCRdb ran MiXCR on the 5' RACE reads. The table has hundreds of thousands of distinct CDR3 sequences, approximately 13% seen once. Trimming removed 5 bases from V and 2 bases from J, with 13 bases in between. Germline V gene sequence: CDR1 DFQATT, CDR2 SNEGSKA (reference sequence). The CDR3 totals 13 residues. With regard to this clonotype: Its antigen remains unidentified.

The chain carries TRBV20-1 and TRBJ2-7, with TRBD1 as a possible D gene (5 bases). The clonotype originates from a man in his thirties or forties who received the YFV17D yellow fever vaccine. This specimen was PBMCs, taken on the day of the yellow fever booster vaccination. The CDR3 protein is CSAQTGIPYEQYF. The CDR3 DNA reads as TGCAGTGCTCAAACAGGTATCCCCTACGAGCAGTACTTC.